These T cell receptor beta chains were read from a single sample in a study of T-cell reconstitution after alpha-beta-depleted transplantation in children. MiXCR, run by TCRdb on the PCR reads, gives a single entry per CDR3 protein. In the table there are 200,000 to 300,000 distinct CDR3 sequences, more than 20% of which are singletons. Sequencing used PBMCs, mostly from graft donor cells, obtained 360 days after TCRalphabeta/CD19-depleted stem cell transplant. The receptors were gathered from a female patient aged 2-10 years who had a stem cell transplant for congenital amegakaryocytic thrombocytopenia, so the T cells may come from the graft donor. Both conserved end residues are part of each CDR3. The D gene is left open where the match is weak. Clone size appears in some rows only: once, few, many, or a class for an expanded clone.

j_call | v_call | d_call | clone_size | cdr3_aa | cdr3_nt
TRBJ2-5 | TRBV11-1 | - | - | CASSFWTGVETQYF | TGTGCCAGCAGCTTTTGGACGGGAGTAGAGACCCAGTACTTC
TRBJ1-2 | TRBV28 | - | few | CASTLRPGPNYGYTF | TGTGCCAGCACTCTAAGACCGGGCCCTAACTATGGCTACACCTTC
TRBJ2-7 | TRBV20-1 | - | - | CSASAYEQYF | TGCAGTGCTAGCGCCTACGAGCAGTACTTC
TRBJ2-3 | TRBV27 | TRBD2 | - | CASSSWTSGILGSTDTQYF | TGTGCCAGCAGTTCATGGACTAGCGGGATTTTAGGTAGCACAGATACGCAGTATTTT
TRBJ2-7 | TRBV2 | TRBD2 | - | CASTRETYEQYF | TGTGCCAGCACGCGGGAGACCTACGAGCAGTACTTC
TRBJ2-6 | TRBV28 | - | many | CASSLTGANVLTF | TGTGCCAGCAGTCTAACTGGGGCCAACGTCCTGACTTTC
TRBJ2-1 | TRBV28 | - | few | CASSLDANNEQFF | TGTGCCAGCAGTTTGGATGCGAACAATGAGCAGTTCTTC
TRBJ2-7 | TRBV11-2 | TRBD2 | few | CASSFSGSEQYF | TGTGCCAGCAGCTTTAGCGGGAGCGAGCAGTACTTC
TRBJ2-1 | TRBV20-1 | TRBD2 | - | CSARRLAGASYNEQFF | TGCAGTGCTAGAAGGCTAGCGGGAGCCTCCTACAATGAGCAGTTCTTC
TRBJ1-6 | TRBV18 | TRBD1 | - | CASSPGRGYNSPLHF | TGTGCCAGCTCACCAGGCAGGGGGTATAATTCACCCCTCCACTTT
TRBJ2-1 | TRBV4-1 | - | few | CASSQDGDYNEQFF | TGCGCCAGCAGCCAAGATGGGGACTACAATGAGCAGTTCTTC
TRBJ2-1 | TRBV6-1 | TRBD2 | - | CASSPSGGGYNEQFF | TGTGCCAGCAGCCCGAGCGGGGGGGGATACAATGAGCAGTTCTTC
TRBJ2-3 | TRBV29-1 | - | few | CSAGGRGGTDTQYF | TGCAGCGCCGGGGGACGAGGCGGAACAGATACGCAGTATTTT
TRBJ2-1 | TRBV24-1 | TRBD2 | once | CATSEEGTSGPVDEQFF | TGTGCCACCAGTGAGGAGGGGACTAGCGGCCCGGTGGATGAGCAGTTCTTC
TRBJ2-7 | TRBV10-3 | - | few | CAISGDLAATYEQYF | TGTGCCATCAGTGGAGATTTGGCGGCGACCTACGAGCAGTACTTC
TRBJ2-3 | TRBV24-1 | - | - | CATSDPSSADTQYF | TGTGCCACCAGTGATCCTAGTTCGGCAGATACGCAGTATTTT
TRBJ2-1 | TRBV29-1 | - | many | CSAQTIKARSTNNEQFF | TGCAGCGCCCAAACGATTAAGGCTCGCAGCACCAACAATGAGCAGTTCTTC
TRBJ2-7 | TRBV20-1 | - | few | CSARVSRRDEQYF | TGCAGTGCTAGAGTGAGTCGACGGGACGAGCAGTACTTC
TRBJ2-7 | TRBV28 | TRBD1 | once | CASSFRGPSYEQYF | TGTGCCAGCAGTTTTAGGGGGCCCTCCTACGAGCAGTACTTC
TRBJ2-1 | TRBV9 | TRBD2 | few | CASSALSSGESYNEQFF | TGTGCCAGCAGCGCGTTGTCTAGCGGGGAATCCTACAATGAGCAGTTCTTC
TRBJ2-2 | TRBV6-1 | TRBD2 | - | CASRVGAGVFYGELFF | TGTGCCAGCAGGGTCGGAGCGGGAGTGTTTTACGGGGAGCTGTTTTTT
TRBJ2-1 | TRBV5-4 | TRBD1 | - | CASSLGQGLGARSYNEQFF | TGTGCCAGCAGCTTGGGACAGGGGCTTGGAGCCCGCTCCTACAATGAGCAGTTCTTC
TRBJ2-3 | TRBV18 | - | - | CASSPRTRIGDTQYF | TGTGCCAGCTCACCACGAACCAGGATAGGAGATACGCAGTATTTT
TRBJ1-2 | TRBV12-3/TRBV12-4 | - | few | CASSLADRYGYTF | TGTGCCAGCAGTTTGGCAGATCGGTATGGCTACACCTTC
TRBJ2-7 | TRBV12-3/TRBV12-4 | - | - | CASSLGGRYEHYF | TGTGCCAGCAGTCTTGGGGGGCGGTACGAGCACTACTTC
TRBJ2-7 | TRBV2 | - | - | CASSEGGYEQYF | TGTGCCAGCAGTGAGGGGGGCTACGAGCAGTACTTC
TRBJ2-5 | TRBV7-9 | - | few | CASSLAQNPQRTQYF | TGTGCCAGCAGCTTAGCGCAGAATCCCCAACGGACCCAGTACTTC
TRBJ1-5 | TRBV20-1 | TRBD1 | few | CSATRTGRQPQHF | TGCAGTGCAACAAGGACAGGGCGACAGCCCCAGCATTTT
TRBJ1-5 | TRBV20-1 | - | - | CSARVPGNQPQHF | TGCAGTGCTAGAGTTCCAGGGAATCAGCCCCAGCATTTT
TRBJ2-1 | TRBV19 | TRBD1 | - | CASASGQGFNEQFF | TGTGCCAGTGCCTCGGGACAGGGTTTCAATGAGCAGTTCTTC
TRBJ1-1 | TRBV12-3/TRBV12-4 | - | many | CASTPPAGLLNTEAFF | TGTGCCAGCACCCCCCCGGCAGGTCTGTTGAACACTGAAGCTTTCTTT
TRBJ1-6 | TRBV2 | TRBD1 | few | CASRVRDRGSPLHF | TGTGCCAGCAGAGTTCGGGACAGGGGATCACCCCTCCACTTT
TRBJ2-2 | TRBV13 | TRBD2 | - | CASSPLAVTGELFF | TGTGCCAGCAGCCCACTAGCGGTCACCGGGGAGCTGTTTTTT
TRBJ2-1 | TRBV11-2 | TRBD1 | - | CASSFRTGKDEQFF | TGTGCCAGCAGCTTTAGGACAGGAAAGGATGAGCAGTTCTTC
TRBJ2-1 | TRBV20-1 | TRBD2 | - | CSARTSGGRSYNEQFF | TGCAGTGCTAGAACTAGCGGGGGGCGCTCCTACAATGAGCAGTTCTTC
TRBJ1-4 | TRBV5-1 | - | - | CASSRGGGVATNEKLFF | TGCGCCAGCAGTCGGGGAGGGGGAGTTGCAACTAATGAAAAACTGTTTTTT
TRBJ2-7 | TRBV5-1 | - | - | CASSLDAGTATYEQYF | TGCGCCAGCAGCTTAGACGCCGGGACGGCAACCTACGAGCAGTACTTC
TRBJ2-3 | TRBV5-1 | - | - | CASSGGTTDTQYF | TGCGCCAGCAGCGGAGGGACGACAGATACGCAGTATTTT
TRBJ1-5 | TRBV7-2 | - | few | CASSPRHGEQPQHF | TGTGCCAGCAGCCCGAGGCACGGAGAGCAGCCCCAGCATTTT
TRBJ1-3 | TRBV12-3/TRBV12-4 | - | many | CASSFQGRAGNTIYF | TGTGCCAGCAGTTTCCAGGGGAGGGCTGGAAACACCATATATTTT
TRBJ2-5 | TRBV29-1 | - | - | CSVVAGIETQYF | TGCAGCGTTGTCGCAGGGATCGAGACCCAGTACTTC
TRBJ2-7 | TRBV6-2/TRBV6-3 | - | - | CASRYLIGSYEQYF | TGTGCCAGCAGGTACCTCATTGGTTCCTACGAGCAGTACTTC
TRBJ2-2 | TRBV12-3/TRBV12-4 | TRBD1 | - | CASSLRTGFTGELFF | TGTGCCAGCAGTTTAAGGACAGGGTTCACCGGGGAGCTGTTTTTT
TRBJ2-1 | TRBV14 | TRBD2 | - | CASSKTGTSGLYEQFF | TGTGCCAGCAGCAAAACCGGGACTAGCGGTTTATATGAGCAGTTCTTC
TRBJ1-5 | TRBV15 | - | - | CATSLRTGYNQPQHF | TGTGCCACCAGCTTGCGTACAGGGTACAATCAGCCCCAGCATTTT
TRBJ1-1 | TRBV12-3/TRBV12-4 | - | - | CASSLARVNTEAFF | TGTGCCAGCAGTTTGGCCAGGGTGAACACTGAAGCTTTCTTT
TRBJ2-3 | TRBV7-2 | - | many | CASSLIGDRADTQYF | TGTGCCAGCAGCTTAATCGGGGATAGGGCAGATACGCAGTATTTT
TRBJ1-3 | TRBV4-2 | - | - | CASSHAPGGAKARNTIYF | TGTGCCAGCAGCCATGCCCCGGGGGGGGCCAAAGCCCGAAACACCATATATTTT
TRBJ2-7 | TRBV5-1 | - | - | CASSPGTPGYEQYF | TGCGCCAGCAGCCCGGGGACCCCAGGATACGAGCAGTACTTC